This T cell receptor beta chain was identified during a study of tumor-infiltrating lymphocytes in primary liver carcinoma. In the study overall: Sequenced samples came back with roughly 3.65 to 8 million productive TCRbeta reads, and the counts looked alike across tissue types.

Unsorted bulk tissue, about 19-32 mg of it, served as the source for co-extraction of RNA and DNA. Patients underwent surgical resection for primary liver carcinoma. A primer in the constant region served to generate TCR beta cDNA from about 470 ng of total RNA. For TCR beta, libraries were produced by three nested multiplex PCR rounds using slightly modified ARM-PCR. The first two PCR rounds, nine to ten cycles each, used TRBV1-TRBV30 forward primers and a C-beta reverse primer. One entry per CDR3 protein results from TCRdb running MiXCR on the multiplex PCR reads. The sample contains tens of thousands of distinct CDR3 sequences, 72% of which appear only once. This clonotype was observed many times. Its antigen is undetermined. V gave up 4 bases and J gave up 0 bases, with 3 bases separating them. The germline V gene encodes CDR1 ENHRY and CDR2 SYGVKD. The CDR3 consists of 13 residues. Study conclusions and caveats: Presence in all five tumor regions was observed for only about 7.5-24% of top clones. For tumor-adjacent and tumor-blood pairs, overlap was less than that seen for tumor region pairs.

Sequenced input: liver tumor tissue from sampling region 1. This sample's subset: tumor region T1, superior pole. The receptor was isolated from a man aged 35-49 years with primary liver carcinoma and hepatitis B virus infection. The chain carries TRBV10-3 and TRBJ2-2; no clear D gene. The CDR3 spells CAISGPNTGELFF. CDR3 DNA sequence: TGTGCCATCAGTGGGCCGAACACCGGGGAGCTGTTTTTT.